Each of the 29 T cell receptor beta chains below was sequenced from the same sample in a study of immune evolution from preneoplasia to lung adenocarcinoma. Using immunoSEQ multiplex PCR, the repertoire was profiled, and TCRdb retains in-frame clones only, with some absent. This sample has about 11,000 clones, with about nine tenths found just once. Sequenced: FFPE invasive lung adenocarcinoma tissue. These receptors all stem from a person between 65 and 80 years old with invasive lung adenocarcinoma.

The chain joins TRBV10-1 to TRBJ2-3, with D unresolved. Germline CDR1 WNHNN, CDR2 SYGVQD (reference sequence). This CDR3 contains 13 residues. Trimming left V 0 bases short and J 5 bases short, with 6 bases between. The CDR3 loop is CASSESLKDTQYF. CDR3 nucleotide sequence: TGCGCCAGCAGTGAGTCTCTGAAAGATACGCAGTATTTT.

The CDR3 here is CATQRDPGRNTEAFF. The CDR3 nucleotides are TGTGCCACCCAACGGGACCCAGGAAGGAACACTGAAGCTTTCTTT. The rearrangement joins TRBV2 to TRBJ1-1; D is perhaps TRBD1 (5 bases). In germline, CDR1 is SNHLY, CDR2 FYNNEI. The V end was cut by 10 bases, the J end by 1 base, with 19 bases between. The CDR3 is made up of 15 amino acids.

The CDR3 DNA follows: TGTGCCTGGAGTGACGGGACAGGGGTCGGAGATACGCAGTATTTT. Encoded protein: CAWSDGTGVGDTQYF. The chain combines TRBV30 with TRBJ2-3; 10 bases line up with TRBD1. V lost 1 base, J lost 5 bases, and 6 bases stayed unmatched. The CDR3 totals 15 residues. Germline V gene data show CDR1 as GTSNPN and CDR2 as SVGIG (reference sequence).

The chain joins TRBV9 to TRBJ1-2; 10 bases agree with TRBD1. Germline CDR1 is SGDLS and CDR2 is YYNGEE. V lost 4 bases, J lost 8 bases, and 11 bases stayed unmatched. This CDR3 has 15 amino acids. CDR3 sequence (DNA): TGTGCCAGCAGCTCAGGGGGACAGGGGTATGAGGGCTACACCTTC. Translating it yields CASSSGGQGYEGYTF.

The rearrangement joins TRBV29-1 to TRBJ1-2; D remains ambiguous. CDR3 length: 11 amino acids. Germline V lookup: CDR1 SQVTM, CDR2 ANQGSEA. Between the trimmed V and J ends, which lost 7 bases and 2 bases, there was a span of 8 bases. CDR3 nucleotides: TGCAGCGCGGGAGAGAACTATGGCTACACCTTC. Encoded protein: CSAGENYGYTF.

V is TRBV18 and J is TRBJ2-5; D gene unclear. Germline CDR1 KGHSH, CDR2 LQKENI. Deletions cut 3 bases from V and 4 bases from J, with 3 bases between. The CDR3 is 11 amino acids. This CDR3 reads CASSPAETQYF. CDR3 in DNA: TGTGCCAGCTCACCTGCAGAGACCCAGTACTTC.

The V call is TRBV2, the J call TRBJ2-7, with a possible D match to TRBD1 (6 bases). Germline V lookup: CDR1 SNHLY, CDR2 FYNNEI. This CDR3 contains 13 residues. V dropped 5 bases and J dropped 7 bases, with 15 bases sitting between them. The chain's CDR3 is CASSYTGLGEQYF. DNA of the CDR3: TGTGCCAGCAGTTATACAGGGCTTGGGGAGCAGTACTTC.

This sequence joins TRBV10-3 and TRBJ2-1; 9 bases map to TRBD1. The J segment lost 7 bases and the V segment lost 6 bases, leaving 10 bases of the junction unmatched. Per germline, CDR1 ENHRY and CDR2 SYGVKD. This CDR3 has 15 residues. CDR3 amino acids: CAIRRGTGGWNEQFF. The CDR3, as DNA: TGTGCCATCAGGAGAGGAACAGGGGGCTGGAATGAGCAGTTCTTC.

The sample holds one count of this clone. V gene TRBV4-2 combines with J gene TRBJ2-3; unclear D gene. CDR3 size: 14 residues. The V end lost 1 base, the J end lost 1 base, and 6 bases lay between the germline ends. Germline V gene data show CDR1 as LGHNA and CDR2 as YNFKEQ. In nucleotides, the CDR3 is TGTGCCAGCAGCCAAGCGGCAGGCACAGATACGCAGTATTTT. This encodes CASSQAAGTDTQYF.

V is TRBV28 and J is TRBJ1-3, with TRBD1 as a possible D gene (5 bases). The CDR3 totals 16 residues. V lost 5 bases and J 0 bases, leaving 14 bases between the germline ends. CDR1 MDHEN and CDR2 SYDVKM come from the germline V gene. The CDR3 loop is CASSMGGRPSGNTIYF. CDR3 nucleotides: TGTGCCAGCAGTATGGGGGGACGGCCCTCTGGAAACACCATATATTTT.

J is TRBJ2-3 and V is TRBV7-3; D is possibly TRBD1 (5 bases). CDR1 and CDR2 (germline): SGHTA, FQGTGA. Trimming shortened V by 2 bases and J by 5 bases, and 11 bases separated the two germline ends. This CDR3 has 14 residues. CDR3 nucleotide sequence: TGTGCCAGCAGCTTAGGGGCGGATAGAGATACGCAGTATTTT. Encoded protein: CASSLGADRDTQYF.

This clone was found once. The genes are TRBV30 and TRBJ2-3; 8 bases fit TRBD2. Per germline, CDR1 GTSNPN and CDR2 SVGIG (reference sequence). J was trimmed by 5 bases and V by 0 bases; bases with no gene match: 7. The CDR3 sequence is 15 residues long. This CDR3 reads CAWSVQAGGLDTQYF. Written as DNA, the CDR3 is TGTGCCTGGAGTGTACAGGCGGGAGGACTAGATACGCAGTATTTT.

The chain employs TRBV6-5 and TRBJ2-5; maybe TRBD1 (6 bases). The CDR3 runs 15 residues. Trimming took 5 bases from V and 2 from J, leaving 15 bases between them. The germline V gene encodes CDR1 MNHEY and CDR2 SVGAGI. The CDR3 protein is CASSISDSNQETQYF. CDR3 nucleotides: TGTGCCAGCAGTATTTCGGACAGCAATCAAGAGACCCAGTACTTC.

The chain has TRBV23-1 and TRBJ2-7, with D maybe TRBD1 (6 bases). TRBV23-1 is an open reading frame whose function is uncertain. The CDR3 length is 15 residues. Trimming took 2 bases from V and 3 from J, leaving 14 bases between them. The CDR3 sequence: CASSQNRDTDYEQYF. For the CDR3, the DNA is TGCGCCAGCAGTCAAAACCGGGACACCGACTACGAGCAGTACTTC.

The J gene is TRBJ1-5, the V gene TRBV30; no definite D call. The CDR3 is 14 amino acids. Germline assignment: CDR1 GTSNPN and CDR2 SVGIG (reference sequence). V was cut by 1 base and J by 2 bases, with 9 bases left in between. CDR3 nucleotide sequence: TGTGCCTGGAGTGAAGGTAATGGCAATCAGCCCCAGCATTTT. It specifies CAWSEGNGNQPQHF.

The chain combines TRBV28 with TRBJ2-1; 8 bases align to TRBD2. The V segment lost 7 bases and the J segment 6 bases; nucleotides outside the gene matches: 8. This CDR3 is 14 amino acids long. Germline loops: CDR1 MDHEN, CDR2 SYDVKM. The CDR3 loop reads CASTTGTSANEQFF. Here the CDR3 DNA reads TGTGCCAGCACCACCGGGACTAGTGCCAATGAGCAGTTCTTC. Full variable domain (outside the CDR3, taken from reference TRBV28 and TRBJ2-1): DVKVTQSSRYLVKRTGEKVFLECVQDMDHENMFWYRQDPGLGLRLIYFSYDVKMKEKGDIPEGYSVSREKKERFSLILESASTNQTSMYLCASTTGTSANEQFFGPGTRLTVL.

The chain links TRBV20-1 to TRBJ2-1, with D tentatively TRBD2 (5 bases). Trimming stripped 6 bases from V and 8 bases from J, with 11 bases between. This CDR3 spans 11 amino acids. Looked up from germline, CDR1 is DFQATT and CDR2 is SNEGSKA (reference sequence). The CDR3 here is CSAEGNDEQFF. Here the CDR3 DNA reads TGCAGTGCCGAGGGTAACGATGAGCAGTTCTTC.

The J gene is TRBJ2-7, the V gene TRBV20-1; D gene ambiguous. Trimming pared 5 bases from V and 5 bases from J, leaving 7 bases between. The germline V gene has CDR1 DFQATT and CDR2 SNEGSKA (reference sequence). The CDR3 runs 10 residues. The CDR3 reads CSASLDEQYF. The CDR3 DNA sequence: TGCAGTGCTTCCCTGGACGAGCAGTACTTC.

The chain carries TRBV6-1 and TRBJ2-5, with D maybe TRBD1 (5 bases). This CDR3 has 14 amino acids. V was trimmed by 2 bases and J by 6 bases, leaving 13 bases between them. The germline V gene encodes CDR1 MNHNS and CDR2 SASEGT. The CDR3 here is CASSEFRAAKTQYF. The CDR3, as DNA: TGTGCCAGCAGTGAATTCAGGGCCGCAAAGACCCAGTACTTC.

V and J are TRBV6-1 and TRBJ2-7; TRBD2 is a possible D gene (5 bases). In germline, CDR1 is MNHNS, CDR2 SASEGT. Trimming took 7 bases from V and 2 from J, leaving 15 bases between them. The CDR3 is 14 residues long. CDR3 residues: CASTPADGAYEQYF. The CDR3 nucleotides read TGTGCCAGCACCCCAGCGGACGGGGCCTACGAGCAGTACTTC.

This clone was counted between two and nine times. The chain has TRBV9 and TRBJ1-1; TRBD1 matches at 7 bases. Germline CDR1 and CDR2: SGDLS and YYNGEE. The CDR3 loop spans 17 amino acids. Trimming cost V 0 bases and J 4 bases; bases outside gene matches: 12. The CDR3 bases are TGTGCCAGCAGCGTAGATTGGTGGACAGGAAAAGGCACTGAAGCTTTCTTT. Its translation: CASSVDWWTGKGTEAFF.

This sequence joins TRBV28 and TRBJ2-5; tentative D call: TRBD2 (5 bases). V was clipped by 6 bases and J by 6 bases, with 11 bases between them. The V gene's germline CDR1 is MDHEN and CDR2 SYDVKM. CDR3 length: 12 amino acids. The CDR3 DNA sequence: TGTGCCAGCAGCGCGGGCAGGCAGACCCAGTACTTC. Amino acids: CASSAGRQTQYF.

The J gene is TRBJ2-1, the V gene TRBV7-9; D perhaps matches TRBD2 (6 bases). CDR1 is SEHNR, CDR2 FQNEAQ, per germline (reference sequence). The V end lost 4 bases, the J end lost 9 bases, and 16 bases lay between the germline ends. This CDR3 is built from 14 residues. The CDR3 loop is CASSWGSGSPEQFF. DNA of the CDR3: TGTGCCAGCAGCTGGGGATCCGGGAGCCCTGAGCAGTTCTTC.

This chain uses TRBV7-8 with TRBJ1-5, with TRBD1 identical over 7 bases. V trimming: 5 bases; J trimming: 2 bases; junction bases outside the gene matches: 6. Germline values: CDR1 SGHVS, CDR2 FQNEAQ. This CDR3 comprises 15 residues. The CDR3 sequence is CASSHDRDRNQPQHF. DNA of the CDR3: TGTGCCAGCAGCCACGACAGGGACCGCAATCAGCCCCAGCATTTT.

Details on this clone: The same CDR3 can be traced to other DNA sequences in this sample. The V gene is TRBV4-1, the J gene TRBJ2-7; 7 bases agree with TRBD1. This CDR3 is 22 amino acids long. Germline V lookup: CDR1 MGHRA, CDR2 YSYEKL. V trimming: 0 bases; J trimming: 2 bases; junction bases outside the gene matches: 25. The CDR3 region has the DNA TGCGCCAGCAGCCAAGATCTAAACAGGGGCCTCCCAAACGTTGCTCAGGCCTACGAGCAGTACTTC. Protein: CASSQDLNRGLPNVAQAYEQYF.

J is TRBJ1-2 and V is TRBV7-9; D is possibly TRBD1 (5 bases). Per the germline V gene, CDR1 is SEHNR and CDR2 is FQNEAQ (reference sequence). The CDR3 spans 18 residues. V was shortened by 4 bases and J by 2 bases, with 23 bases between the two germline ends. The CDR3 loop reads CASSSQTDSIRVNYGYTF. In DNA form, the CDR3 reads TGTGCCAGCAGCTCCCAGACAGACAGTATTAGGGTGAACTATGGCTACACCTTC.

The rearrangement links TRBV10-3 to TRBJ2-7, with a tentative D call TRBD1 (5 bases). V dropped 6 bases and J dropped 3 bases, with 9 bases sitting between them. CDR1 is ENHRY, CDR2 SYGVKD, per germline. The CDR3 runs to 12 residues. The CDR3: CAIRDNNYEQYF. CDR3 DNA: TGTGCCATCAGGGACAACAACTACGAGCAGTACTTC.

V usage is TRBV28 and J usage is TRBJ2-7, with no clear D. This CDR3 region has 15 residues. Trimming shortened V by 5 bases and J by 0 bases, and 14 bases separated the two germline ends. In germline, CDR1 is MDHEN, CDR2 SYDVKM. CDR3 sequence: CASSTRLRSSYEQYF. CDR3 nucleotides: TGTGCCAGCAGTACGCGACTGAGGAGCTCCTACGAGCAGTACTTC.

A few counts support this clone. The J gene is TRBJ2-6, the V gene TRBV6-1; maybe TRBD1 (6 bases). This CDR3 contains 16 residues. The V end was cut by 3 bases, the J end by 0 bases, with 9 bases between. Germline V gene sequence: CDR1 MNHNS, CDR2 SASEGT. The CDR3 bases are TGTGCCAGCAGTGAGGGGACAATCTCTGGGGCCAACGTCCTGACTTTC. This encodes CASSEGTISGANVLTF.